The 29 T cell receptor beta chains listed next were all sequenced from one sample in a study of spatial heterogeneity in lung cancer. Regarding time point: sample taken at primary tumor resection. Notes on the study in general: Counts of expanded intratumoral alpha and beta TCRs tracked tumor mutation counts.

TCRdb itself ran the 5' RACE reads through MiXCR, one entry per CDR3 protein. The data show about 12,000 distinct CDR3 sequences, with about 14% seen just once and roughly 15% held by the top ten. Their target antigens are unknown. The input for sequencing was lung tumor tissue, taken at surgery. These receptors all come from a male donor with early-stage non-small cell lung cancer.

The rearrangement joins TRBV6-2 or TRBV6-3 to TRBJ2-7; 9 nucleotides align to TRBD1. The CDR3 is made up of 15 amino acids. Trimming at V came to 6 bases and at J to 3 bases, leaving 9 bases not matched to a gene. Germline CDR1 MNHEY, CDR2 SVGEGT. Here the CDR3 reads CASSSGTGSVYEQYF. The CDR3 DNA reads as TGTGCCAGCAGCTCCGGGACAGGGTCTGTCTACGAGCAGTACTTC.

At least ten counts were recorded for this clonotype. The rearrangement uses TRBV20-1 and TRBJ2-7; D call uncertain. Germline V gene lookup returns CDR1 DFQATT and CDR2 SNEGSKA (reference sequence). The ends were cut back, 6 bases at V and 2 bases at J, with 11 bases in the middle. CDR3 length: 12 amino acids. The CDR3 nucleotides are TGCAGTGCCAAGGTCCGCGCCTACGAGCAGTACTTC. Protein: CSAKVRAYEQYF.

The genes are TRBV4-3 and TRBJ2-5; maybe TRBD2 (6 bases). The germline gives CDR1 LGHNA, CDR2 YSLEER. V was trimmed by 0 bases and J by 4 bases, leaving 12 bases between them. CDR3 size: 15 residues. CDR3 coding DNA: TGCGCCAGCAGCCAAGATTTAGCCGGGAGAGAGACCCAGTACTTC. As protein: CASSQDLAGRETQYF.

This clonotype was seen a handful of times. This rearrangement joins TRBV27 to TRBJ2-7; 11 bases are shared with TRBD2. There are 14 residues in the CDR3. Germline V CDR1 and CDR2: MNHEY, SMNVEV (reference sequence). V gave up 8 bases and J gave up 3 bases; unmatched junction bases: 6. The CDR3 DNA follows: TGTGCCAGCCTGGAAGGACTAGCGGGCTACGAGCAGTACTTC. Encoded protein: CASLEGLAGYEQYF.

This chain links TRBV19 with TRBJ1-1; possibly TRBD1 for D (5 bases). The length of the CDR3 is 13 residues. From germline, CDR1 is LNHDA and CDR2 SQIVND (reference sequence). With 8 bases removed from V and 2 bases from J, the gap between germline ends came to 12 bases. DNA of the CDR3: TGTGCCAGTGCCGACAGACCAAACACTGAAGCTTTCTTT. Translation gives CASADRPNTEAFF. The whole variable domain, filled in from reference TRBV19 and TRBJ1-1, reads DGGITQSPKYLFRKEGQNVTLSCEQNLNHDAMYWYRQDPGQGLRLIYYSQIVNDFQKGDIAEGYSVSREKKESFPLTVTSAQKNPTAFYLCASADRPNTEAFFGQGTRLTVV.

By share, this clonotype ranks as large. The chain recombines TRBV27 with TRBJ1-6; D ambiguous. Deletions cut 6 bases from V and 0 bases from J, with 18 bases between. The CDR3 is 18 amino acids. Germline V gives CDR1 MNHEY, CDR2 SMNVEV (reference sequence). The CDR3 region has the DNA TGTGCCAGCAGCGGCCTTAGAGGCGGAAGCTCCTATAATTCACCCCTCCACTTT. The encoded protein is CASSGLRGGSSYNSPLHF.

This clonotype appeared many times. The junction does not match germline at one end; this may be a read error. The rearrangement uses TRBV9 and TRBJ2-7, with 7 positions matching TRBD1. The CDR3 totals 15 residues. Germline values: CDR1 SGDLS, CDR2 YYNGEE. The CDR3 nucleotides read TGTACCAGCAGCAGGGGGTCCGCTAAGTCCTACGAGCAGTACTTC. Its protein product is CTSSRGSAKSYEQYF. Full variable domain (remainder filled in from reference TRBV9 and TRBJ2-7): DSGVTQTPKHLITATGQRVTLRCSPRSGDLSVYWYQQSLDQGLQFLIQYYNGEERAKGNILERFSAQQFPDLHSELNLSSLELGDSALYFCTSSRGSAKSYEQYFGPGTRLTVT.

This clonotype has more than one count but fewer than ten. The chain links TRBV18 to TRBJ2-7, with TRBD1 matching 7 bases. The CDR3 totals 14 residues. Germline V gene sequence: CDR1 KGHSH, CDR2 LQKENI. V was clipped by 6 bases and J by 5 bases; unmatched bases: 10. The CDR3 nucleotides are TGTGCCAGCTCCGGACAGGTGGGGGCCCACGAGCAGTACTTC. It translates to CASSGQVGAHEQYF.

This clonotype was found many times. The chain couples TRBV28 to TRBJ2-7, with a possible D match to TRBD1 (6 bases). The CDR3 runs 12 residues. CDR1 and CDR2 (germline): MDHEN, SYDVKM. The V and J ends lost 5 bases and 11 bases respectively, with 16 bases between them. The CDR3 loop is CASSPITGNKYF. CDR3 nucleotides: TGTGCCAGCAGTCCCATTACAGGGAACAAGTACTTC. Full variable domain (remainder filled in from reference TRBV28 and TRBJ2-7): DVKVTQSSRYLVKRTGEKVFLECVQDMDHENMFWYRQDPGLGLRLIYFSYDVKMKEKGDIPEGYSVSREKKERFSLILESASTNQTSMYLCASSPITGNKYFGPGTRLTVT.

Many counts were recorded for this clonotype. V gene TRBV4-2 combines with J gene TRBJ1-2; TRBD1 matches at 8 bases. V trimming: 0 bases; J trimming: 6 bases; junction bases outside the gene matches: 9. CDR3 length: 16 residues. Germline lookup yields CDR1 LGHNA and CDR2 YNFKEQ. The CDR3 reads CASSQEQGARENGYTF. The CDR3 DNA reads TGTGCCAGCAGCCAAGAGCAGGGGGCGAGGGAAAATGGCTACACCTTC.

A few counts support this clonotype. This CDR3 is CSAKKVGNTGELFF. The CDR3 DNA follows: TGCAGTGCTAAAAAAGTCGGGAACACCGGGGAGCTGTTTTTT. The chain joins TRBV20-1 to TRBJ2-2; D ambiguous. The ends were cut back, 4 bases at V and 1 base at J, with 10 bases in the middle. The germline gives CDR1 DFQATT, CDR2 SNEGSKA (reference sequence). The CDR3 consists of 14 residues.

This clonotype showed up just a few times. The chain combines TRBV2 with TRBJ2-1; a possible D gene is TRBD2 (6 bases). Germline V gene lookup returns CDR1 SNHLY and CDR2 FYNNEI. The CDR3 spans 16 residues. V was clipped by 5 bases and J by 3 bases, with 17 bases between them. The CDR3 here is CASSPKTLAYYNEQFF. CDR3 DNA sequence: TGTGCCAGCAGTCCGAAAACCCTAGCGTACTACAATGAGCAGTTCTTC.

This clonotype has ten or more counts. The V gene is TRBV27, the J gene TRBJ2-7; D might be TRBD1 or TRBD2, each matching 5 bases. From germline, CDR1 is MNHEY and CDR2 SMNVEV (reference sequence). CDR3 length equals 17 residues. V gave up 5 bases and J gave up 0 bases, with 20 bases separating them. The CDR3 loop is CASSRRPPGPSSYEQYF. The CDR3 nucleotides are TGTGCCAGCAGTCGCCGCCCCCCGGGACCCAGCTCCTACGAGCAGTACTTC.

The rearrangement uses TRBV6-2 or TRBV6-3 and TRBJ2-1, with TRBD2 matching over 8 bases. Germline CDR1 and CDR2: MNHEY and SVGEGT. The CDR3 is 15 amino acids. With 5 bases clipped from V and 8 bases from J, the junction kept 11 bases outside the gene matches. The CDR3 loop reads CASSRESGSYDEQFF. The CDR3 nucleotides read TGTGCCAGCAGTAGGGAGAGCGGGAGTTACGATGAGCAGTTCTTC.

This clonotype was detected a few times. The chain couples TRBV7-8 to TRBJ2-7; tentatively, D is TRBD2 (5 bases). Germline V lookup: CDR1 SGHVS, CDR2 FQNEAQ. The CDR3 loop spans 15 amino acids. V gave up 1 base and J gave up 3 bases, with 13 bases separating them. CDR3 in amino acids: CASSLGGVHFYEQYF. The CDR3 region has the DNA TGTGCCAGCAGCTTAGGGGGAGTACATTTCTACGAGCAGTACTTC.

This clonotype appeared many times. The chain has TRBV5-6 and TRBJ1-1; 9 bases match TRBD1. Trimming cost V 5 bases and J 5 bases; bases outside gene matches: 7. The V gene's germline CDR1 is SGHDT and CDR2 YYEEEE. CDR3 length: 14 residues. CDR3 in DNA: TGTGCCAGCAGTTGGGGACAGGGCTGGACTGAAGCTTTCTTT. The encoded protein is CASSWGQGWTEAFF.

This clonotype has ten or more counts. This chain connects TRBV24-1 to TRBJ2-5; 8 positions match TRBD1. V was pared by 10 bases and J by 2 bases, with 14 bases of the junction left unmatched. Germline CDR1 is KGHDR and CDR2 is SFDVKD. The CDR3 spans 16 residues. In nucleotides, the CDR3 is TGTGCCACAGCGGACGCAGGGGGCGTGGGTCAAGAGACCCAGTACTTC. Translation gives CATADAGGVGQETQYF.

In this sample, this clonotype turned up a few times. The chain uses TRBV4-2 and TRBJ2-7; D is uncertain. The CDR3 covers 13 residues. The V and J ends lost 0 bases and 4 bases respectively, with 7 bases between them. Germline lookup yields CDR1 LGHNA and CDR2 YNFKEQ. CDR3 coding DNA: TGTGCCAGCAGCCAAGAGGCTTCGTACGAGCAGTACTTC. Protein product: CASSQEASYEQYF.

The rearrangement uses TRBV5-1 and TRBJ2-2; 10 nucleotides agree with TRBD2. The CDR3 runs to 17 residues. J was trimmed by 2 bases and V by 4 bases; bases with no gene match: 8. CDR1 is SGHRS, CDR2 YFSETQ, per germline. CDR3 sequence (DNA): TGCGCCAGCAGCATAAATAGCGGGAGGACTAACACCGGGGAGCTGTTTTTT. It codes for CASSINSGRTNTGELFF.

The V call is TRBV29-1, the J call TRBJ2-3, with D uncertain. The CDR3 covers 11 residues. The germline gives CDR1 SQVTM, CDR2 ANQGSEA. Trimming left V 5 bases short and J 6 bases short, with 9 bases between. CDR3 bases: TGCAGCGTTACAAGCATGGATACGCAGTATTTT. Encoded protein: CSVTSMDTQYF.

This clonotype occurred many times. CDR3 in DNA: TGTGCCAGCAGGCTAACAGGGAGCCCCTCTGGGGCCAACGTCCTGACTTTC. As protein: CASRLTGSPSGANVLTF. V usage is TRBV6-5 and J usage is TRBJ2-6; D might be TRBD1 (6 bases). Germline V gene lookup returns CDR1 MNHEY and CDR2 SVGAGI. The V end was cut by 6 bases, the J end by 0 bases, with 15 bases between. This CDR3 has 17 residues.

This clonotype was counted many times. V usage is TRBV29-1 and J usage is TRBJ2-2; either TRBD1 or TRBD2 may supply D (5 bases each). The length of the CDR3 is 14 residues. CDR1 is SQVTM, CDR2 ANQGSEA, per germline. The V end lost 4 bases, the J end lost 6 bases, and 15 bases lay between the germline ends. CDR3 sequence (DNA): TGCAGCGTTGTGGACCCAGGGCGGGCCGGGGAGCTGTTTTTT. This encodes CSVVDPGRAGELFF.

This clonotype was counted ten times or more. J is TRBJ2-3 and V is TRBV7-6, with 8 bases matching TRBD1. Germline V CDR1 and CDR2: SGHVS, FNYEAQ. There are 16 residues in the CDR3. J was trimmed by 5 bases and V by 4 bases; bases with no gene match: 11. The CDR3 spells CASSSGNRGRGDTQYF. The CDR3 DNA reads TGTGCCAGCAGCTCTGGGAACAGGGGGAGAGGAGATACGCAGTATTTT.

This clonotype is classed as medium-sized. The DNA for the CDR3 is TGTGCCAGCAGTTACTCGACCGTAAGTCTCGCTGAAGCTTTCTTT. Encoded protein: CASSYSTVSLAEAFF. The chain is built from TRBV6-6 and TRBJ1-1; no clear D gene. The V gene lost 0 bases and the J gene lost 6 bases, with 14 bases spanning the gap. Germline V gene lookup returns CDR1 MNHNY and CDR2 SVGAGI (reference sequence). The CDR3 length is 15 residues.

This clonotype appeared many times. The chain employs TRBV12-3 or TRBV12-4 and TRBJ1-1; D may be TRBD1 (5 bases). V was cut by 5 bases and J by 3 bases, with 13 bases left in between. This CDR3 spans 14 amino acids. CDR3 in amino acids: CASSLTGIDTEAFF. In DNA form, the CDR3 reads TGTGCCAGCAGTCTTACAGGAATTGACACTGAAGCTTTCTTT.

The J gene is TRBJ2-1, the V gene TRBV20-1; a weak D match, TRBD2 (5 bases). CDR1 DFQATT and CDR2 SNEGSKA come from the germline V gene (reference sequence). The V gene lost 6 bases and the J gene lost 0 bases, with 15 bases spanning the gap. CDR3 length: 15 residues. The CDR3: CSALLMGSSYNEQFF. The CDR3, as DNA: TGCAGTGCCCTCTTGATGGGGAGCTCCTACAATGAGCAGTTCTTC.

This clonotype has ten or more counts. The rearrangement uses TRBV7-2 and TRBJ2-3; D is unresolved. V was trimmed by 5 bases and J by 0 bases, leaving 9 bases between them. CDR1 and CDR2 (germline): SGHTA, FQGNSA. This CDR3 is built from 14 residues. The CDR3 DNA is TGTGCCAGCAGCCCGATGATAAGCACAGATACGCAGTATTTT. Translated: CASSPMISTDTQYF.

This clonotype has at least ten counts. V gene TRBV10-2 combines with J gene TRBJ2-1, with no clear D. Trimming stripped 0 bases from V and 0 bases from J, with 15 bases between. CDR1 is WSHSY and CDR2 is SAAADI in the germline V gene. The CDR3 extends over 18 amino acids. CDR3 loop: CASSESPPTVSSYNEQFF. CDR3 coding DNA: TGCGCCAGCAGTGAGTCACCCCCAACGGTGAGCTCCTACAATGAGCAGTTCTTC.

This clonotype has just one count. The V gene is TRBV6-2 or TRBV6-3, the J gene TRBJ2-4; TRBD2 matches at 8 bases. The V gene end was trimmed by 7 bases and the J gene end by 8 bases; junction bases not matched to a gene: 4. Germline-derived CDR1 and CDR2 are MNHEY and SVGEGT. The CDR3 spans 12 residues. This chain's CDR3 is CASNGLADIQYF. CDR3 DNA sequence: TGTGCCAGCAACGGACTAGCAGACATTCAGTACTTC.